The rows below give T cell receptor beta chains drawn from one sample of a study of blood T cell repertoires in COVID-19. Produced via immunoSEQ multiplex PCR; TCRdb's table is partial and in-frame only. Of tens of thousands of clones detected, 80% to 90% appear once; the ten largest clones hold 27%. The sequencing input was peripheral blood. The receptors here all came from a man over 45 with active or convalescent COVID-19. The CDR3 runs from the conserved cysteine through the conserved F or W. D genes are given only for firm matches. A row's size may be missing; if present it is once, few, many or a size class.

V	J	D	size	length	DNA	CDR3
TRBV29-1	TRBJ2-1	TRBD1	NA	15	TGCAGCGGGGGGCCAGGGGGCTTGAGAGTGAATGAGCAGTTCTTC	CSGGPGGLRVNEQFF
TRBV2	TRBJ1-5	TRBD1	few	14	TGTGCCAGCAGGGAGGACAGGCTCAATCAGCCCCAGCATTTT	CASREDRLNQPQHF
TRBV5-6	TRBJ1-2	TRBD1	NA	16	TGTGCCAGCAGCTTGTCCGGGACAGGGGGCCTCTATGGCTACACCTTC	CASSLSGTGGLYGYTF
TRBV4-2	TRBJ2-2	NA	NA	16	TGTGCCAGCAGCCAAATGGACAGCTCGAACACCGGGGAGCTGTTTTTT	CASSQMDSSNTGELFF
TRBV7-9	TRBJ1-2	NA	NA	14	TGTGCCAGCAGCTTAGGGACAGCAATCTATGGCTACACCTTC	CASSLGTAIYGYTF
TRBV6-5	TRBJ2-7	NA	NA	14	TGTGCCAGCAGTTACGGCCAGGGGGGCTACGAGCAGTACTTC	CASSYGQGGYEQYF
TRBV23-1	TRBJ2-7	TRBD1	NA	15	TGCGCCCTATTCTCGTCCGGGACAGGGGCCTACGAGCAGTACTTC	CALFSSGTGAYEQYF
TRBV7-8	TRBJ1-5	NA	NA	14	TGTGCCAGCAGCCTCGGAAGCGGGGATCAGCCCCAGCATTTT	CASSLGSGDQPQHF
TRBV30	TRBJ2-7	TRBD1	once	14	TGTGCCTGGAGCCGGGACAGGTATTCCTACGAGCAGTACTTC	CAWSRDRYSYEQYF
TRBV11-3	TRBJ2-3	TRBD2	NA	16	TGTGCCAGCAGCTTAGGTGCGGGGGGGGCCACAGATACGCAGTATTTT	CASSLGAGGATDTQYF
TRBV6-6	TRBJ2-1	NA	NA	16	TGTGCCAGCAGTTTAGGGGTCCAGGACGTTCGCAATGAGCAGTTCTTC	CASSLGVQDVRNEQFF
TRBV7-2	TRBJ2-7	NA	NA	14	TGTGCCAGCAGGGCTACAGGGACCTCCTACGAGCAGTACTTC	CASRATGTSYEQYF
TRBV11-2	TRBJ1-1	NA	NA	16	TGTGCCAGCAGCTACGATGCCCAGGGGTCGAACACTGAAGCTTTCTTT	CASSYDAQGSNTEAFF
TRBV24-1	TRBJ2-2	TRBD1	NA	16	TGTGCCACCAGTGAGCCCACAGGGGGGAAGACCGGGGAGCTGTTTTTT	CATSEPTGGKTGELFF
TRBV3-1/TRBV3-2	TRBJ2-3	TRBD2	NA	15	TGTGCCAGCAGCCTATTCTCCAGCGGGGGGGATACGCAGTATTTT	CASSLFSSGGDTQYF
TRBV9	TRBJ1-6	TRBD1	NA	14	TGTGCCAGCAGTGCGACAGGGTATAATTCACCCCTCCACTTT	CASSATGYNSPLHF
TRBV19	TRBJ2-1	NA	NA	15	TGTGCCAGTACCACGGACGGGGAAGCCTACAATGAGCAGTTCTTC	CASTTDGEAYNEQFF
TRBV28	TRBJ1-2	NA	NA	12	TGTGCCAGCAGTCTACCGAGCTATGGCTACACCTTC	CASSLPSYGYTF
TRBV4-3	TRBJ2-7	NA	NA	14	TGCGCCAGCAGCTTAAATTCGGGGTCCTACGAGCAGTACTTC	CASSLNSGSYEQYF
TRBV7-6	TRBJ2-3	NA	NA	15	TGTGCCAGCAGCCCAAATGGCGGGGATGCAGATACGCAGTATTTT	CASSPNGGDADTQYF
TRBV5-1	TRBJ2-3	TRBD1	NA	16	TGCGCCAGCAGCTTGGCGGACAGGGGAATTCCTGATACGCAGTATTTT	CASSLADRGIPDTQYF
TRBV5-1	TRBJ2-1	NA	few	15	TGCGCCAGCAGCCAACTTACGCGGGACTTCAATGAGCAGTTCTTC	CASSQLTRDFNEQFF